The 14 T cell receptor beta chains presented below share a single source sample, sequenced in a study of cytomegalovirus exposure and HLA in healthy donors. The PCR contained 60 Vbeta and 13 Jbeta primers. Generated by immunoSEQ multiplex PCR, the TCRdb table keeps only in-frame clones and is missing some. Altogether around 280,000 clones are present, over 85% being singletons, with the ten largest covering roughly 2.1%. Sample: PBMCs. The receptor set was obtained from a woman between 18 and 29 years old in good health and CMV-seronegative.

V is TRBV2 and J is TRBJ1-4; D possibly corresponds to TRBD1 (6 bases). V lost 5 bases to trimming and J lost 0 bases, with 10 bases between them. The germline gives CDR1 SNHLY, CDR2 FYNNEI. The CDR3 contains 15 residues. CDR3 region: CASSRDTATNEKLFF. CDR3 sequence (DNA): TGTGCCAGCAGTAGGGACACCGCAACTAATGAAAAACTGTTTTTT.

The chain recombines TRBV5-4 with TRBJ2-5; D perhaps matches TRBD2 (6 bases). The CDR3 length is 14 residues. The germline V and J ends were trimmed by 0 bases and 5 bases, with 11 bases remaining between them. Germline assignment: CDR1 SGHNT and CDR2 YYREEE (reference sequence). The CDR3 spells CASSLGTSPETQYF. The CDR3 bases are TGTGCCAGCAGCTTGGGTACTAGCCCCGAGACCCAGTACTTC.

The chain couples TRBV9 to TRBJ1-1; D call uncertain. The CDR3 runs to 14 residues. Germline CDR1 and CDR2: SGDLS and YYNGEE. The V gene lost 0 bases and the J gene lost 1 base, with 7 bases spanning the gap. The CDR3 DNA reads TGTGCCAGCAGCGTAGCTGGAGGGAACACTGAAGCTTTCTTT. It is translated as CASSVAGGNTEAFF.

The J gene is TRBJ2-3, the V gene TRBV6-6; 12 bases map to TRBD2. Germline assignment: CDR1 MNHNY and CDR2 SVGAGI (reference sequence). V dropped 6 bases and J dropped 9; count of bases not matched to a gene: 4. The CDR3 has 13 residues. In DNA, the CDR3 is TGTGCCAGCAGCGCCGGGACTAGCGGGACGCAGTATTTT. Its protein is CASSAGTSGTQYF.

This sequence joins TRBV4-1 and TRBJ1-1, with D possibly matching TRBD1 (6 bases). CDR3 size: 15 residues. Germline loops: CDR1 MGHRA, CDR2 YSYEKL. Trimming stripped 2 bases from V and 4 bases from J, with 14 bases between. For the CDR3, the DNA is TGCGCCAGCAGCCAAAACAGGGATAGGAGCACTGAAGCTTTCTTT. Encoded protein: CASSQNRDRSTEAFF.

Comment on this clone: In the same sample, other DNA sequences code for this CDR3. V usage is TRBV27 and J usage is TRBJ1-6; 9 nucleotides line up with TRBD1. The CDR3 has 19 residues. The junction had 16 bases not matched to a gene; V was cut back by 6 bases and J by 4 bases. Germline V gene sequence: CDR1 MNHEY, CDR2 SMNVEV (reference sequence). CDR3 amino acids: CASSIYSGTGHLYNSPLHF. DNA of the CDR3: TGTGCCAGCAGCATTTACTCCGGGACAGGGCACCTTTATAATTCACCCCTCCACTTT.

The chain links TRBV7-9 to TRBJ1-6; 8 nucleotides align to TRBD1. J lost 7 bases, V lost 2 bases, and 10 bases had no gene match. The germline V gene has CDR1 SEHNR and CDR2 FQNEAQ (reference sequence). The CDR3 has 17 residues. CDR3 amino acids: CASSLLLDRGLNSPLHF. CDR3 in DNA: TGTGCCAGCAGCTTACTCCTAGACAGGGGCCTCAATTCACCCCTCCACTTT.

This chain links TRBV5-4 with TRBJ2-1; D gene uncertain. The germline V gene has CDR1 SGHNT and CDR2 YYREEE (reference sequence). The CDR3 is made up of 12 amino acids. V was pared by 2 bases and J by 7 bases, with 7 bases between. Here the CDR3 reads CASSFDWNEQFF. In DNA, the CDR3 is TGTGCCAGCAGCTTTGACTGGAATGAGCAGTTCTTC. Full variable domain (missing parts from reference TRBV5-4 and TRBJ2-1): ETGVTQSPTHLIKTRGQQVTLRCSSQSGHNTVSWYQQALGQGPQFIFQYYREEENGRGNFPPRFSGLQFPNYSSELNVNALELDDSALYLCASSFDWNEQFFGPGTRLTVL.

The CDR3 region is CASSESRGGDEQFF. DNA for the CDR3: TGTGCCAGCAGTGAAAGTAGGGGGGGCGATGAGCAGTTCTTC. The gene calls are TRBV6-1 and TRBJ2-1; D is perhaps TRBD2 (7 bases). The ends were cut back, 2 bases at V and 8 bases at J, with 13 bases in the middle. Germline assignment: CDR1 MNHNS and CDR2 SASEGT. The CDR3 loop spans 14 amino acids.

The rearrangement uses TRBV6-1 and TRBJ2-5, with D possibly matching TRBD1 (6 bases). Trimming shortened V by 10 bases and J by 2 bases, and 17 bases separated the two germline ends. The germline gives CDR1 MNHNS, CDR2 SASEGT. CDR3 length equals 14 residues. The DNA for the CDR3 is TGTGCCACACCTACAGGGCTGCGGCAAGAGACCCAGTACTTC. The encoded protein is CATPTGLRQETQYF.

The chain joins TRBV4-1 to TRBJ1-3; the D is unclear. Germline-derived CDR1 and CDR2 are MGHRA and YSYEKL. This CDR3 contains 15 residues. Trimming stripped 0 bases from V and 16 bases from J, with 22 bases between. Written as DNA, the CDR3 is TGCGCCAGCAGCCAAGATCTAGGGCAGGTTCAGCGGTTCTATTTT. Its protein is CASSQDLGQVQRFYF.

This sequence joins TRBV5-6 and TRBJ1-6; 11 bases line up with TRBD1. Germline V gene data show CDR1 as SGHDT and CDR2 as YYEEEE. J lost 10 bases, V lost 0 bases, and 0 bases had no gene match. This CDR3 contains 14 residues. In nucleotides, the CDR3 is TGTGCCAGCAGCTTGGGGACAGGGGGCTCACCCCTCCACTTT. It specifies CASSLGTGGSPLHF.

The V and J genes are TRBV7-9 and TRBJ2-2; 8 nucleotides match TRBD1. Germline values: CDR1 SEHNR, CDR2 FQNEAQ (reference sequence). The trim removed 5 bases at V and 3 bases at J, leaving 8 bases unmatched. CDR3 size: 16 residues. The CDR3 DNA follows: TGTGCCAGCAGCCCTAGAAAGGGACAGGACACCGGGGAGCTGTTTTTT. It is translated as CASSPRKGQDTGELFF.

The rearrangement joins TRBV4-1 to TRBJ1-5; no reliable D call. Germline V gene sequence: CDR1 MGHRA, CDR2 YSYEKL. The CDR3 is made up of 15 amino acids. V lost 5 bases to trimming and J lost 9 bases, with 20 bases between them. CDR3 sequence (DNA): TGCGCCAGCAGCGTGGTCTTCGGGGTTTTGAGGCCCCAGCATTTT. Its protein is CASSVVFGVLRPQHF.